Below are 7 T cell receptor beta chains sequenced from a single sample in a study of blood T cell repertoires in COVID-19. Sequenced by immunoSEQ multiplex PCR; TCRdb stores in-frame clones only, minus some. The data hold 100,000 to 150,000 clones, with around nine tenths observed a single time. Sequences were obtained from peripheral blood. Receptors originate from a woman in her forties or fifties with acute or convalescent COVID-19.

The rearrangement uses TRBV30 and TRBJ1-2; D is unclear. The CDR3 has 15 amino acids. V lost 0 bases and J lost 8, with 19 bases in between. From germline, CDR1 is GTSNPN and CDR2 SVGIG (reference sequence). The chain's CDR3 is CAWSVRPYGSWGYTF. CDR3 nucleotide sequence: TGTGCCTGGAGTGTACGACCCTACGGGAGTTGGGGCTACACCTTC.

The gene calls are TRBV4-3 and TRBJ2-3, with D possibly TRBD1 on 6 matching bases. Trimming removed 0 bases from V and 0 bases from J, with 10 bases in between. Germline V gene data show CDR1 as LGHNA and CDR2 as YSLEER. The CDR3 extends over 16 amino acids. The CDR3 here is CASSQDQGGSTDTQYF. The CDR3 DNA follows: TGCGCCAGCAGCCAAGATCAAGGGGGTAGCACAGATACGCAGTATTTT.

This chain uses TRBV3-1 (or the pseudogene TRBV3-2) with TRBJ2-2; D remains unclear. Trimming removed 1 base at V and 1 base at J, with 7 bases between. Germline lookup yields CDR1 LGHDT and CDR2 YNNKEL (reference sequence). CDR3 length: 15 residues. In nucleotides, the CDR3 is TGTGCCAGCAGCCAAGTTAACAAGAACACCGGGGAGCTGTTTTTT. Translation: CASSQVNKNTGELFF.

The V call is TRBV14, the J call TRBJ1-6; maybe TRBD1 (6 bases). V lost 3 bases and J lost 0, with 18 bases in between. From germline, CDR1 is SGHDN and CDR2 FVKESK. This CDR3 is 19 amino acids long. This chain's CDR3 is CASSQDPGHPSSYNSPLHF. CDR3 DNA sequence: TGTGCCAGCAGCCAGGATCCGGGACATCCGAGCTCCTATAATTCACCCCTCCACTTT.

CDR3 sequence (DNA): TGTGCCAGCAGCCAAGATACCCTAGCGGGGAACTACAATGAGCAGTTCTTC. Its translation: CASSQDTLAGNYNEQFF. The rearrangement links TRBV4-2 to TRBJ2-1; 9 bases are a match to TRBD2. CDR1 LGHNA and CDR2 YNFKEQ come from the germline V gene. The ends lost 0 bases at V and 3 bases at J; junction bases unmatched: 6. This CDR3 is built from 17 residues.

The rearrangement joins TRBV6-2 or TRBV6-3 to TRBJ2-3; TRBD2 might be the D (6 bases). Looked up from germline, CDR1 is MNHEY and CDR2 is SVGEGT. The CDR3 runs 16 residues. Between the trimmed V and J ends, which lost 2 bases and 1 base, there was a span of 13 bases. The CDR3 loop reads CASSYGPRDRTDTQYF. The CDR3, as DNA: TGTGCCAGCAGTTACGGGCCGCGGGACCGCACAGATACGCAGTATTTT.

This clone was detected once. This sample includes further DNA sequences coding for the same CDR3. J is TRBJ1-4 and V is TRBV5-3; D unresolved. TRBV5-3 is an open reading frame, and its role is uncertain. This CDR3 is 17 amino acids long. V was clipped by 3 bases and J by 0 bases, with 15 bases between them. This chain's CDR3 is CARSYYPTPATNEKLFF. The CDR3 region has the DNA TGTGCCAGAAGCTACTATCCCACCCCGGCAACTAATGAAAAACTGTTTTTT.